Listed below are T cell receptor beta chains from one sample, sequenced in a study of T cells after yellow fever vaccination. TCRdb re-called the 5' RACE reads through MiXCR, storing one row per CDR3 protein. The data show a few hundred thousand distinct CDR3 sequences, about a sixth seen once. Source: PBMCs, taken less than 6 days after the first yellow fever vaccination. The receptors derive from a young man who received the YFV17D yellow fever vaccine. The CDR3 runs from the conserved cysteine through the conserved F or W. Fields, in order: J gene, D gene, clone size, V gene, CDR3 DNA, CDR3 protein. A D gene is named only where the DNA matches it firmly. Rows may omit the clone size; those that give it use once, few, many or a size class.

j_call: TRBJ2-3
d_call: NA
clone_size: few
v_call: TRBV5-4
cdr3_nt: TGTGCCAGCAGCCCCTTTACTAGCACCCTTTCGATGCAGTATTTT
cdr3_aa: CASSPFTSTLSMQYF

j_call: TRBJ2-1
d_call: TRBD1
clone_size: few
v_call: TRBV12-5
cdr3_nt: TGTGCTAGTGGTCCCCCAATAGGGACAGGTAACAATGAGCAGTTCTTC
cdr3_aa: CASGPPIGTGNNEQFF

j_call: TRBJ2-2
d_call: NA
clone_size: NA
v_call: TRBV2
cdr3_nt: TGTGCCAGCAGTGGGCAGCGAGGGGGACCCGGGGAGCTGTTTTTT
cdr3_aa: CASSGQRGGPGELFF

j_call: TRBJ2-5
d_call: NA
clone_size: few
v_call: TRBV5-1
cdr3_nt: TGCGCCAGCAGCCAAGGGCACAGGCAAGAGACCCAGTACTTC
cdr3_aa: CASSQGHRQETQYF

j_call: TRBJ2-7
d_call: NA
clone_size: few
v_call: TRBV6-1
cdr3_nt: TGTGCCAGCAGATGGGGTGGGGACGGTACCTACGAGCAGTACTTC
cdr3_aa: CASRWGGDGTYEQYF

j_call: TRBJ2-1
d_call: TRBD2
clone_size: NA
v_call: TRBV18
cdr3_nt: TGTGCCAGCTCACCGCGGACTAGCGGGGTTTCCTACAATGAGCAGTTCTTC
cdr3_aa: CASSPRTSGVSYNEQFF

j_call: TRBJ2-1
d_call: TRBD2
clone_size: NA
v_call: TRBV9
cdr3_nt: TGTGCCAGCAGCGGGGAGGGCGAGCAGTTCTTC
cdr3_aa: CASSGEGEQFF

j_call: TRBJ2-7
d_call: TRBD2
clone_size: few
v_call: TRBV4-2
cdr3_nt: TGTGCCAGCAGCCCCATAGCGGGGGGTTCCTACGAGCAGTACTTC
cdr3_aa: CASSPIAGGSYEQYF

j_call: TRBJ1-5
d_call: NA
clone_size: once
v_call: TRBV7-2
cdr3_nt: TGTGCCAGCAGCCAACAGGTTAGCAATCAGCCCCAGCATTTT
cdr3_aa: CASSQQVSNQPQHF

j_call: TRBJ1-2
d_call: NA
clone_size: few
v_call: TRBV7-6
cdr3_nt: TGTGCCAGCAGCAGGACGGCCAGTTCTCTGACGTGGGGCTACACCTTC
cdr3_aa: CASSRTASSLTWGYTF

j_call: TRBJ2-3
d_call: NA
clone_size: few
v_call: TRBV19
cdr3_nt: TGTGCCAGTAGACCCCAGGGCGGGGTTGCCACAGATACGCAGTATTTT
cdr3_aa: CASRPQGGVATDTQYF

j_call: TRBJ2-7
d_call: TRBD2
clone_size: NA
v_call: TRBV4-1
cdr3_nt: TGCGCCAGCAGCTTCATTTGGGAGGGAAGGTACGAGCAGTACTTC
cdr3_aa: CASSFIWEGRYEQYF

j_call: TRBJ2-5
d_call: NA
clone_size: many
v_call: TRBV5-1
cdr3_nt: TGCGCCAGCAGCTATCGGGGATCCCAAGAGACCCAGTACTTC
cdr3_aa: CASSYRGSQETQYF

j_call: TRBJ2-1
d_call: NA
clone_size: NA
v_call: TRBV28
cdr3_nt: TGTGCCAGCAGTTATGTCCAGGGATATTCTCCCTACAATGAGCAGTTCTTC
cdr3_aa: CASSYVQGYSPYNEQFF

j_call: TRBJ2-5
d_call: TRBD2
clone_size: few
v_call: TRBV10-3
cdr3_nt: TGTGCCATCAGGGACGTAGGCGGGGGGCTCGGAGAGACCCAGTACTTC
cdr3_aa: CAIRDVGGGLGETQYF

j_call: TRBJ2-2
d_call: TRBD1
clone_size: few
v_call: TRBV6-1
cdr3_nt: TGTGCCAGCAGACGAGCATGGGGACAGGGTAACACCGGGGAGCTGTTTTTT
cdr3_aa: CASRRAWGQGNTGELFF

j_call: TRBJ2-5
d_call: TRBD1
clone_size: few
v_call: TRBV7-8
cdr3_nt: TGTGCCAGCAGCCCCCTCGTAGGGGGCGAAGAGACCCAGTACTTC
cdr3_aa: CASSPLVGGEETQYF

j_call: TRBJ1-5
d_call: NA
clone_size: NA
v_call: TRBV27
cdr3_nt: TGTGCCAGCAGTTTACGGGGGGTTTATAGCAATCAGCCCCAGCATTTT
cdr3_aa: CASSLRGVYSNQPQHF

j_call: TRBJ2-2
d_call: TRBD2
clone_size: few
v_call: TRBV5-1
cdr3_nt: TGCGCCAGCAGCTTGCTGAGCGGGGGCGTTTCGAACACCGGGGAGCTGTTTTTT
cdr3_aa: CASSLLSGGVSNTGELFF

j_call: TRBJ2-2
d_call: NA
clone_size: few
v_call: TRBV4-1
cdr3_nt: TGCGCCAGCAGCCGGCCCCAGGGAACCCCCGGGGAGCTGTTTTTT
cdr3_aa: CASSRPQGTPGELFF

j_call: TRBJ1-5
d_call: TRBD1
clone_size: NA
v_call: TRBV6-2/TRBV6-3
cdr3_nt: TGTGCCAGCAGTTACCACGGACAGGGCAATCAGCCCCAGCATTTT
cdr3_aa: CASSYHGQGNQPQHF

j_call: TRBJ2-5
d_call: NA
clone_size: once
v_call: TRBV7-9
cdr3_nt: TGTGCCAGCAGCTACAGGGCCCAAGAGACCCAGTACTTC
cdr3_aa: CASSYRAQETQYF

j_call: TRBJ2-1
d_call: NA
clone_size: NA
v_call: TRBV24-1
cdr3_nt: TGTGCCACCAGTACAGGGAGGCTAGCTCGGGGTGAGCAGTTCTTC
cdr3_aa: CATSTGRLARGEQFF

j_call: TRBJ2-1
d_call: TRBD1
clone_size: few
v_call: TRBV20-1
cdr3_nt: TGCAGTGCTAATGGACAGGGTGCAGGACATGGGTACAATGAGCAGTTCTTC
cdr3_aa: CSANGQGAGHGYNEQFF

j_call: TRBJ1-1
d_call: NA
clone_size: few
v_call: TRBV29-1
cdr3_nt: TGCAGCGTTGGGGTTTTTGAGAACACTGAAGCTTTCTTT
cdr3_aa: CSVGVFENTEAFF

j_call: TRBJ2-1
d_call: TRBD1
clone_size: few
v_call: TRBV7-9
cdr3_nt: TGTGCCAGCAGCTTTGGACAGGGAGGTTACAATGAGCAGTTCTTC
cdr3_aa: CASSFGQGGYNEQFF

j_call: TRBJ2-2
d_call: NA
clone_size: NA
v_call: TRBV7-2
cdr3_nt: TGTGCCAGCAGCTTATACGTTCGGACATTGAACACCGGGGAGCTGTTTTTT
cdr3_aa: CASSLYVRTLNTGELFF

j_call: TRBJ1-5
d_call: NA
clone_size: NA
v_call: TRBV3-1
cdr3_nt: TGTGCCAGCAGCCAAGCGGGGCCCAGAGATCAGCCCCAGCATTTT
cdr3_aa: CASSQAGPRDQPQHF

j_call: TRBJ2-1
d_call: TRBD2
clone_size: few
v_call: TRBV12-3/TRBV12-4
cdr3_nt: TGTGCCAGCAGTTTCGGGACTAGTTTCATCGATGAGCAGTTCTTC
cdr3_aa: CASSFGTSFIDEQFF

j_call: TRBJ1-1
d_call: NA
clone_size: NA
v_call: TRBV7-2
cdr3_nt: TGTGCCAGCAGCTTTGCTGGGTACACTGAAGCTTTCTTT
cdr3_aa: CASSFAGYTEAFF

j_call: TRBJ2-3
d_call: NA
clone_size: NA
v_call: TRBV25-1
cdr3_nt: TGTGCCAGCACAGAGGAAGGTAGCACAGATACGCAGTATTTT
cdr3_aa: CASTEEGSTDTQYF

j_call: TRBJ2-5
d_call: NA
clone_size: NA
v_call: TRBV4-1
cdr3_nt: TGCGCCAGCAGCCAAGTCTCTGAGGGGGAGACCCAGTACTTC
cdr3_aa: CASSQVSEGETQYF

j_call: TRBJ2-3
d_call: NA
clone_size: many
v_call: TRBV4-3
cdr3_nt: TGCGCCAGCAGCCCAAGTCACGGGGACACAGATACGCAGTATTTT
cdr3_aa: CASSPSHGDTDTQYF

j_call: TRBJ1-1
d_call: NA
clone_size: few
v_call: TRBV18
cdr3_nt: TGTGCCAGCTCACCACCGACAGGAATTAGGGCTGAAGCTTTCTTT
cdr3_aa: CASSPPTGIRAEAFF

j_call: TRBJ2-5
d_call: NA
clone_size: NA
v_call: TRBV12-3/TRBV12-4
cdr3_nt: TGTGCCAGCAGTACACAGGGAGCGGCCCAGTACTTC
cdr3_aa: CASSTQGAAQYF

j_call: TRBJ1-5
d_call: NA
clone_size: NA
v_call: TRBV16
cdr3_nt: TGTGCCAGCAGCCACCCCGCCGCAGGGAGAGGCAATCAGCCCCAGCATTTT
cdr3_aa: CASSHPAAGRGNQPQHF

j_call: TRBJ2-2
d_call: NA
clone_size: few
v_call: TRBV19
cdr3_nt: TGTGCCAGTAGTATACTACTCACCGGGGAGCTGTTTTTT
cdr3_aa: CASSILLTGELFF

j_call: TRBJ1-5
d_call: NA
clone_size: few
v_call: TRBV7-6
cdr3_nt: TGTGCCAGCACCCGGGACGGCTATCAGCCCCAGCATTTT
cdr3_aa: CASTRDGYQPQHF

j_call: TRBJ2-5
d_call: NA
clone_size: few
v_call: TRBV7-2
cdr3_nt: TGTGCCAGCAGCTACGGACAGTTAACAGAGACCCAGTACTTC
cdr3_aa: CASSYGQLTETQYF

j_call: TRBJ1-4
d_call: NA
clone_size: many
v_call: TRBV2
cdr3_nt: TGTGCCAGCAAGGCGGACAGAACAAATGAAAAACTGTTTTTT
cdr3_aa: CASKADRTNEKLFF

j_call: TRBJ2-3
d_call: TRBD1
clone_size: NA
v_call: TRBV6-2/TRBV6-3
cdr3_nt: TGTGCCAGCACCCGACAGGGATGGGACACAGATACGCAGTATTTT
cdr3_aa: CASTRQGWDTDTQYF

j_call: TRBJ2-1
d_call: NA
clone_size: NA
v_call: TRBV9
cdr3_nt: TGTGCCAGCAGCCCGATATCAGGGTATGAGCAGTTCTTC
cdr3_aa: CASSPISGYEQFF

j_call: TRBJ2-3
d_call: NA
clone_size: few
v_call: TRBV6-2/TRBV6-3
cdr3_nt: TGTGCCAGCAGTTACCCCCCGGCAGATACGCAGTATTTT
cdr3_aa: CASSYPPADTQYF

j_call: TRBJ2-6
d_call: TRBD1
clone_size: NA
v_call: TRBV11-1
cdr3_nt: TGTGCCAGCAGACAAATCACAGGGGGCCCTAGCTCTGGGGCCAACGTCCTGACTTTC
cdr3_aa: CASRQITGGPSSGANVLTF

j_call: TRBJ1-1
d_call: NA
clone_size: NA
v_call: TRBV20-1
cdr3_nt: TGCAGTGGGCTGGACGTCGGGGGCGCATCTACTGAAGCTTTCTTT
cdr3_aa: CSGLDVGGASTEAFF

j_call: TRBJ1-4
d_call: NA
clone_size: many
v_call: TRBV2
cdr3_nt: TGTGCCAGCAGTGGCACAACTAATGAAAAACTGTTTTTT
cdr3_aa: CASSGTTNEKLFF

j_call: TRBJ1-2
d_call: NA
clone_size: few
v_call: TRBV10-2
cdr3_nt: TGCGCCAGCAGCAATGTTGCGGGGACCTGGGAGGTCTACACCTTC
cdr3_aa: CASSNVAGTWEVYTF

j_call: TRBJ2-3
d_call: TRBD2
clone_size: NA
v_call: TRBV18
cdr3_nt: TGTGCCAGCTCACCACGGATGCGGGGGGGCTTAGATACGCAGTATTTT
cdr3_aa: CASSPRMRGGLDTQYF

j_call: TRBJ2-7
d_call: TRBD1
clone_size: few
v_call: TRBV27
cdr3_nt: TGTGCCAGCAGTCCGAGGGGACAGGCGGCCTACGAGCAGTACTTC
cdr3_aa: CASSPRGQAAYEQYF

j_call: TRBJ2-7
d_call: NA
clone_size: NA
v_call: TRBV14
cdr3_nt: TGTGCCAGCAGCCGAGGGGGTTCGGACCCAGACGACCTCTACGAGCAGTACTTC
cdr3_aa: CASSRGGSDPDDLYEQYF

j_call: TRBJ1-2
d_call: NA
clone_size: few
v_call: TRBV6-5
cdr3_nt: TGTGCCAGCAGTTACAATCTTAAGTGGGTCTATGGCTACACCTTC
cdr3_aa: CASSYNLKWVYGYTF

j_call: TRBJ1-6
d_call: NA
clone_size: few
v_call: TRBV5-4
cdr3_nt: TGTGCCACCGAGACCGGGACGGGTAGATCACCCCTCCACTTT
cdr3_aa: CATETGTGRSPLHF

j_call: TRBJ1-5
d_call: NA
clone_size: NA
v_call: TRBV19
cdr3_nt: TGTGCCAGTAGTATAGATTACGGCCTTCATAATCAGCCCCAGCATTTT
cdr3_aa: CASSIDYGLHNQPQHF

j_call: TRBJ2-5
d_call: TRBD2
clone_size: NA
v_call: TRBV28
cdr3_nt: TGTGCCAGCAGTCCCCTCCCGGGACTAGCGGGGGGGCAGGAGACCCAGTACTTC
cdr3_aa: CASSPLPGLAGGQETQYF

j_call: TRBJ2-2
d_call: NA
clone_size: few
v_call: TRBV20-1
cdr3_nt: TGCAGTGCTATTTATAGCGGGAACACCGGGGAGCTGTTTTTT
cdr3_aa: CSAIYSGNTGELFF